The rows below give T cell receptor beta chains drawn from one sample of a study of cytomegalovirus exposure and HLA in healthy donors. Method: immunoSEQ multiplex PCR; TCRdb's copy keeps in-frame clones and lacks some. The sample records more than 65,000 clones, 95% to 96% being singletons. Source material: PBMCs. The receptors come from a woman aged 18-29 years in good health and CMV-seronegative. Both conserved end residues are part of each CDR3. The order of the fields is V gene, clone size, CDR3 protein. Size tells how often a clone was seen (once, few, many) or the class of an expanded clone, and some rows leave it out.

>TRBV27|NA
CASSLVAGKYEQYF
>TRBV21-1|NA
CARARDSSGNTIYF
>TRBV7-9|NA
CASGGTYQPQHF
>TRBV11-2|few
CASSLDSSQPQHF
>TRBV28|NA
CASSYRGKQFF
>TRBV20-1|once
CSALQETQYF
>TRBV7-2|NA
CASSLIGSGGAYGYTF
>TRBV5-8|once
CASSLKDSYTQYF
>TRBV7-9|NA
CASSLLAWPEAFF
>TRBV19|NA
CASSRDGGNYEQYF
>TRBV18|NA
CASSPPGGGGSSPLHF
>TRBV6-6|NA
CASSYYSSETQYF
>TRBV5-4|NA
CASSFVGGWTGELFF
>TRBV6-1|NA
CASSPLAGGRDEQFF
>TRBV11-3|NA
CASSRNFGNRSLNYGYTF
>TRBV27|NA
CASKDGSSYNEQFF
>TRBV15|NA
CATSRAGGPTEAFF
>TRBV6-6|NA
CASGRGVQETQYF
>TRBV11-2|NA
CASSLGLTGVGANYGYTF